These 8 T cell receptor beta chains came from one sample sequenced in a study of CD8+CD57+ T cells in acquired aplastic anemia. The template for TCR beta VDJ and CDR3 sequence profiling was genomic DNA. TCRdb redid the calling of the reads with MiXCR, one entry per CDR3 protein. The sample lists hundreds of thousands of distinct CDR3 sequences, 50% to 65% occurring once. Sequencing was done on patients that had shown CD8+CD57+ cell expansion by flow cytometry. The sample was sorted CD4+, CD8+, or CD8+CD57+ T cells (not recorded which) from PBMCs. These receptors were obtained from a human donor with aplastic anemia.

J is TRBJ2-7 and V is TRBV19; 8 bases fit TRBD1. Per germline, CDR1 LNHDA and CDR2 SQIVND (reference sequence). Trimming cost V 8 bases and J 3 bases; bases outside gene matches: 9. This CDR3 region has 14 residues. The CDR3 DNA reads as TGTGCCAGTGGCGACAGGGGACCTCACTACGAGCAGTACTTC. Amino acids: CASGDRGPHYEQYF.

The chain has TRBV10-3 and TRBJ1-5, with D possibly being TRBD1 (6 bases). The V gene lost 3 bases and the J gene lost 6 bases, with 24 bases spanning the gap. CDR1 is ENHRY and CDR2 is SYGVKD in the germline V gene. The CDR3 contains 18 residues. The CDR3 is CAISERAGDEFSGQPQHF. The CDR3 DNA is TGTGCCATCAGTGAACGGGCAGGGGATGAGTTTTCCGGTCAGCCCCAGCATTTT.

The CDR3 DNA reads TGTGCCAGCTTACCGGGACACGCCTACGAGCAGTACTTC. This sequence encodes CASLPGHAYEQYF. The chain combines TRBV2 with TRBJ2-7; D possibly corresponds to TRBD1 (6 bases). Germline V gene sequence: CDR1 SNHLY, CDR2 FYNNEI. V lost 8 bases to trimming and J lost 2 bases, with 13 bases between them. The CDR3 consists of 13 residues.

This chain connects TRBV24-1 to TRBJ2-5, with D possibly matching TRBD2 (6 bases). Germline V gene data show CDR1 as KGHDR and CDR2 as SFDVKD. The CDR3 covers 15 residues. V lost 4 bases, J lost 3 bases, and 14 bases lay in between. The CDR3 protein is CATSEEGRLKETQYF. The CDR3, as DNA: TGTGCCACCAGTGAGGAGGGCCGGTTGAAAGAGACCCAGTACTTC.

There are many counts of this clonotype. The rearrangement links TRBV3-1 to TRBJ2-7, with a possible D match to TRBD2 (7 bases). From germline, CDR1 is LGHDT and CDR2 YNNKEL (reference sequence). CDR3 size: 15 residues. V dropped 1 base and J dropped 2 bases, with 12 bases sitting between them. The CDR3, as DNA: TGTGCCAGCAGCCAAGGGTCGGGGGGCCCCTACGAGCAGTACTTC. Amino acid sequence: CASSQGSGGPYEQYF.

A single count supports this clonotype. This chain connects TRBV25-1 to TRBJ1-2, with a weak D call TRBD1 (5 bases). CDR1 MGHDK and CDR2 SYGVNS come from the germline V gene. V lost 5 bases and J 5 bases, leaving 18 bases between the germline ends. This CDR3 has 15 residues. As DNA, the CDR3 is TGTGCCAGCAGTTTAGGGGACGGTGGGATATATGGCTACACCTTC. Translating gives CASSLGDGGIYGYTF.

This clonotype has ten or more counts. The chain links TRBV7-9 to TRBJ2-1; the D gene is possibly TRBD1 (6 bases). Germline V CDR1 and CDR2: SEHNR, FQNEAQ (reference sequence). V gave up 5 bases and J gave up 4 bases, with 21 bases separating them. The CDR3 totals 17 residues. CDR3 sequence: CASSLHLNRQVYNEQFF. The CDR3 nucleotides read TGTGCCAGCAGCCTACACTTAAACCGACAGGTATACAATGAGCAGTTCTTC. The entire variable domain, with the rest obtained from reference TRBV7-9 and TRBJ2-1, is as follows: DTGVSQNPRHKITKRGQNVTFRCDPISEHNRLYWYRQTLGQGPEFLTYFQNEAQLEKSRLLSDRFSAERPKGSFSTLEIQRTEQGDSAMYLCASSLHLNRQVYNEQFFGPGTRLTVL.

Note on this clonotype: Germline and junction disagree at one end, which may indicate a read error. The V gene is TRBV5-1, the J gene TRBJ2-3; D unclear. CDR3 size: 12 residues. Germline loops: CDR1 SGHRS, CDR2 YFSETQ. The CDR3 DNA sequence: TGTGCCAGCAAAAACTACACAGATACGCAGTATTTT. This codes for CASKNYTDTQYF.